The next 12 T cell receptor beta chains were all read from a single sample in a study of CD8 T cells in Susac syndrome. Reverse transcription used 0.5 to 1 ug RNA and random hexamers. TCRdb processed the immunoSEQ multiplex PCR reads anew with MiXCR; each CDR3 protein has one entry. Of about 290,000 distinct CDR3 sequences listed, 70% to 90% were seen once; the top ten hold 0.21%. Sample: CD8+ T cells from PBMCs. The receptors derive from a human donor with multiple sclerosis.

The table lists this clonotype with a few counts. The J gene is TRBJ2-7, the V gene TRBV29-1; TRBD2 agrees at 11 bases. Germline CDR1 reads SQVTM; CDR2 reads ANQGSEA. V gave up 6 bases and J gave up 3 bases; unmatched junction bases: 10. The CDR3 loop spans 15 amino acids. The CDR3 nucleotides read TGCAGCGTCCTGGGACTAGCGGAGGTGTTCTACGAGCAGTACTTC. This codes for CSVLGLAEVFYEQYF.

This clonotype occurred a few times. The rearrangement links TRBV6-1 to TRBJ2-5; 7 bases are shared with TRBD2. Losses at the gene ends were 5 bases for V and 5 bases for J; bases not matched to a gene: 5. The CDR3 contains 13 residues. Germline assignment: CDR1 MNHNS and CDR2 SASEGT. CDR3: CASSFGLGETQYF. The DNA for the CDR3 is TGTGCCAGCAGTTTTGGACTAGGCGAGACCCAGTACTTC.

CDR3 coding DNA: TGTGCCAGCTCCCAGGGGACAGGGATCCGCAATGAGCAGTTCTTC. This codes for CASSQGTGIRNEQFF. The chain joins TRBV7-3 to TRBJ2-1; 9 nucleotides line up with TRBD1. CDR1 and CDR2 from the germline V gene are SGHTA and FQGTGA. Trimming removed 8 bases from V and 6 bases from J; junction bases left unmatched: 11. CDR3 length: 15 residues.

The chain links TRBV7-8 to TRBJ2-5; the match to TRBD1 covers 7 bases. Germline V lookup: CDR1 SGHVS, CDR2 FQNEAQ. With V trimmed by 5 bases and J by 1 base, 10 bases remained unmatched. The CDR3 has 16 residues. CDR3 sequence reads: CASSPLQGSFQETQYF. As DNA, the CDR3 is TGTGCCAGCAGCCCTTTACAGGGGAGCTTCCAAGAGACCCAGTACTTC.

The chain is built from TRBV5-4 and TRBJ2-7, with 8 bases matching TRBD2. CDR3 length: 16 residues. The germline V gene has CDR1 SGHNT and CDR2 YYREEE (reference sequence). Trimming cost V 2 bases and J 0 bases; bases outside gene matches: 7. The CDR3 is CASSLSTGLVSYEQYF. The DNA of the CDR3 is TGTGCCAGCAGCTTATCCACGGGACTAGTCTCCTACGAGCAGTACTTC.

The CDR3 is CASSQDRAGNGELFF. The CDR3 nucleotides read TGCGCCAGCAGCCAAGATCGGGCCGGGAACGGGGAGCTGTTTTTT. The chain carries TRBV4-3 and TRBJ2-2; D possibly corresponds to TRBD2 (5 bases). Trimming cost V 0 bases and J 7 bases, with 12 bases left between them. The CDR3 extends over 15 amino acids. Germline V gene sequence: CDR1 LGHNA, CDR2 YSLEER.

This chain links TRBV11-1 with TRBJ2-2; TRBD2 aligns across 9 bases. CDR3 length equals 20 residues. J lost 4 bases, V lost 8 bases, and 23 bases had no gene match. Germline assignment: CDR1 SGHAT and CDR2 FQDESV (reference sequence). CDR3 coding DNA: TGTGCCAGCTCGAACCCAGGACTAGCGAGAACGATGAGGAGCACCGGGGAGCTGTTTTTT. Its protein is CASSNPGLARTMRSTGELFF.

A single count supports this clonotype. The chain recombines TRBV12-3 or TRBV12-4 with TRBJ1-2; 9 nucleotides match TRBD1. The CDR3 has 15 amino acids. The junction had 9 bases not matched to a gene; V was cut back by 4 bases and J by 6 bases. CDR3 region: CASSSGPRDRDGYTF. CDR3 DNA: TGTGCCAGCAGTTCCGGCCCGCGGGACAGGGATGGCTACACCTTC.

This rearrangement joins TRBV24-1 to TRBJ2-7; D tentatively fits TRBD1 or TRBD2 (5 bases each). This CDR3 has 14 residues. Between the trimmed V and J ends, which lost 2 bases and 6 bases, there was a span of 13 bases. Germline CDR1 KGHDR, CDR2 SFDVKD. The CDR3 sequence: CATSDSGRLGEQYF. In DNA, the CDR3 is TGTGCCACCAGTGATTCGGGACGGCTTGGCGAGCAGTACTTC.

V and J are TRBV4-2 and TRBJ2-5; D is ambiguous. The CDR3 spans 13 residues. The germline V gene encodes CDR1 LGHNA and CDR2 YNFKEQ. Deletions cut 0 bases from V and 3 bases from J, with 5 bases between. Here the CDR3 reads CASSQELEETQYF. CDR3 bases: TGTGCCAGCAGCCAAGAACTGGAAGAGACCCAGTACTTC.

V gene TRBV4-3 combines with J gene TRBJ2-3; 8 positions match TRBD1. The length of the CDR3 is 16 residues. Losses at the gene ends were 0 bases for V and 4 bases for J; bases not matched to a gene: 6. From germline, CDR1 is LGHNA and CDR2 YSLEER. The CDR3 region has the DNA TGCGCCAGCAGCCAAGATAGAGGACAGGGCGCAGATACGCAGTATTTT. It encodes CASSQDRGQGADTQYF.

The chain couples TRBV19 to TRBJ1-1; D is undetermined. Trimming took 6 bases from V and 1 from J, leaving 15 bases between them. Germline assignment: CDR1 LNHDA and CDR2 SQIVND (reference sequence). The CDR3 is 15 amino acids. CDR3 nucleotide sequence: TGTGCCAGTAGACCACAGTGGGTCGGGAACACTGAAGCTTTCTTT. It codes for CASRPQWVGNTEAFF.